This TCR beta chain was sequenced in a study of shared clonotypes between healthy human individuals (dated by TCRdb to the early 2020s). In the study overall: The cohort comprised a couple of women and three men aged 18 to 49 years. For each donor, CD4 naive and CD4 memory were each given three plates, CD8 naive was given two plates, and CD8 memory was given one plate. To estimate repertoire size and how much clonotypes are shared between individuals, the study performed deep sequencing of blood TCR repertoires from a few healthy adults. To increase sequencing depth and limit assay-specific biases, different laboratories used diverse techniques to prepare libraries and sequence TCR repertoires. Between about 0.85 and 8.9 billion PBMCs per donor were obtained by leukapheresis.

The investigation overall reported the following: Pairwise subsampling led to the expectation that sequencing depth would affect the degree of clonotype sharing among donors. Because the study included a small number of donors, the genetic and exposure-history diversity represented was limited. Across a few donors, roughly 5.4% of naive CD4, approximately 3.5% of naive CD8, about 2% of memory CD4, and 0.3% to 0.45% of memory CD8 clonotypes were shared. Sampling was limited to blood, and TCR repertoires in tissue likely differ from TCR repertoires in blood. Rarefaction of sorted-subset datasets indicated incomplete sequencing despite the large sequencing depth. Estimated clonotype richness was generally larger for naive than for memory subsets. Higher generation probabilities were observed for clonotypes shared by all four sorted-subset donors than for non-shared clonotypes.

About this clone itself: What antigen it recognizes has not been identified. Base qualities are not provided; no much larger clone lies one nucleotide away.

TCR CDR3 regions were amplified from genomic DNA by multiplex PCR using the deep immunoSEQ assay. For each cell subset, the extracted genomic DNA was distributed evenly across all wells of several immunoSEQ 96-well plates, and each plate served as one replicate. For sorted subsets, around 200 ng genomic DNA, equal to 30,000 or so T cell genomes, was loaded into each replicate PCR. Purified libraries were quantified with a Qubit 3.0 fluorometer, sized on a Bioanalyzer 2100, and re-quantified with the KAPA Library Quantification kit. Every immunoSEQ 96-well plate was sequenced on a dedicated single-read 150-cycle Illumina NextSeq 550 flow cell. The authors' pipeline ran thus. Because only junctional sequences without quality scores were contained in the immunoSEQ output, filtering matching that applied to full-length reads could not be performed. Sequences were annotated with PyIR, a Python wrapper for IgBLAST v1.9, and V/J genes and CDR3 were assigned using IMGT germline references. Reads were filtered out if the reads had weak V/J assignments (E-value above 1e-6), no CDR3, stop codons, out-of-frame junctions, or ambiguous translated residues. V3J clonotypes were defined as sequences sharing an identical inferred V gene, J gene, and CDR3 amino acid sequence. The percentage overlap between two repertoires was calculated by dividing the number of shared unique clonotypes by the size of the smaller repertoire. Repertoire richness was assessed with RTK rarefaction, the Chao1 estimator, and Recon v2.1 estimates of unobserved clonotypes. Generation probabilities were computed with OLGA for all TCRbeta clonotypes obtained by the gDNA method from four donors. This immuneACCESS table, as held by TCRdb, lists in-frame sequences with V and J called but not all clones. Of the missing ones, under half trace to an unresolved V gene in checked studies; the others have no known cause. That table gives V, J and clone size, and the DNA gave D and trimming. This sample lists 1.5 million to 1.9 million clones; 98% were detected once. The ten largest make up roughly 0.42% of the sample.

Donors were healthy HIV-negative adults with no recently reported acute infections or vaccinations. All donors were Caucasian adults living in Nashville, Tennessee, USA. CD4+ T cells were enriched through magnetic negative selection, after which naive cells were positively selected on CD45RA and the remaining negative fraction served as the memory subset. After blood collection by leukapheresis, PBMCs were isolated using Ficoll-Histopaque density gradient centrifugation and then cryopreserved in the vapor phase of liquid nitrogen. Analytical flow cytometry was used to check the purity and quantity of every magnetically sorted T cell population. Genomic DNA was isolated from each sorted fraction and quantified by UV absorbance on a Nanodrop 2000c. Relative to germline, V is 8 bases shorter and J is 1 base shorter, with 10 bases between their ends. The CDR3 sequence holds 13 residues, the cysteine and phenylalanine included. Just CDR3 DNA is preserved here, 39 bases in frame from base 1. CDR1 and CDR2, looked up from the germline V gene (reference sequence), are MNHEY and SMNVEV.

The specimen sequenced was naive CD4+ T cells sorted from blood. The sample's cell subset or site label is to be understood as: CD45RA+ positively selected. The rearranged chain carries TRBV27 and TRBJ2-3; no D gene can be assigned with confidence. This receptor was identified in a man under 40 in good health. The base sequence is TGTGCCAGCCTAGACTGGGGCACAGATACGCAGTATTTT. Protein translation: CASLDWGTDTQYF.